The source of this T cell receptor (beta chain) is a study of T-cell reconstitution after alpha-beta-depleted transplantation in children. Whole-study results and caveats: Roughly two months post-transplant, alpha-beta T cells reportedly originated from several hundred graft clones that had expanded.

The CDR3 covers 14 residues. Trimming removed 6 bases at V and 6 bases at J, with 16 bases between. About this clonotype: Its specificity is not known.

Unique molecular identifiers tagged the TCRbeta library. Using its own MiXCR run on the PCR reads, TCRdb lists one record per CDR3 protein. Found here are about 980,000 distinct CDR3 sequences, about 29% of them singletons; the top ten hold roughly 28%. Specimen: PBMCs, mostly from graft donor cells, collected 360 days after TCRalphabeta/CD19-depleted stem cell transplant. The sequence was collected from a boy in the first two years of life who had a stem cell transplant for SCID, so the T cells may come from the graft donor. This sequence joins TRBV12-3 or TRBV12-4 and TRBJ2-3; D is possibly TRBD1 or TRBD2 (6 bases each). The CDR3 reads CASSPGGGGDTQYF. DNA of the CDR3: TGTGCCAGCAGCCCCGGAGGGGGTGGGGATACGCAGTATTTT.